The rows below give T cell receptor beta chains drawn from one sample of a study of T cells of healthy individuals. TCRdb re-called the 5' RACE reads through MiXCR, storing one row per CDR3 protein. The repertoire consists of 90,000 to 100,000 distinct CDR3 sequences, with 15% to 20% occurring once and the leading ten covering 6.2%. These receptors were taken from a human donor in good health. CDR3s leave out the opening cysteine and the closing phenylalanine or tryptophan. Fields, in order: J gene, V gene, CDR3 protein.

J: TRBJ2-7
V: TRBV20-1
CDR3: SPRPAWVRGEQY

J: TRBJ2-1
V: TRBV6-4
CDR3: ASSSGGSSDEQF

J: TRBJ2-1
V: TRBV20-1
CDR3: SAQRVGGFYNEQF

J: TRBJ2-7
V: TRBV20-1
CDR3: SAREPGDNYEQY

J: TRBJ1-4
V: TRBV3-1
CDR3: ASSQAGTVNEKLF

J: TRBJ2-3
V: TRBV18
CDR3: ARSPPSSGSDTQY

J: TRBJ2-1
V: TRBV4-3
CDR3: ASSQDSGGAYNEQF

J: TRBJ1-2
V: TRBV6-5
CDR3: ASSRTYVGGYT

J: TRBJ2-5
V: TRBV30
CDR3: AWSRDRVETQY

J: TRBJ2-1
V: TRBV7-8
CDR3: ASSLRGTGAGSPPNEQF

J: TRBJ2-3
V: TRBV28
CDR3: ASSLAGESTDTQY

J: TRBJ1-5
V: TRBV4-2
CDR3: ASSQPGQGASNQPQH

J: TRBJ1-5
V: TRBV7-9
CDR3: ASSLGSQQPQH

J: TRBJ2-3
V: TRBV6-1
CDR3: ASSVTSGGPDTQY

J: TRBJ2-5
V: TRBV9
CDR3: ASSGGQGWETQY

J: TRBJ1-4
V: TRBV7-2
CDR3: ASSPRATNEKLF

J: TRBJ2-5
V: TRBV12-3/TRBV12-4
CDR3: ASSSRQYQY

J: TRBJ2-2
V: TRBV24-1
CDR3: APKTTGPNTGELF

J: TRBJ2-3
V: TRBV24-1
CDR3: ATSETSVSSTDTQY

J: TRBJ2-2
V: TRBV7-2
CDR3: ASRGQGTGELF

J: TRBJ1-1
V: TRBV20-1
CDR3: SARDQGGTTEAF

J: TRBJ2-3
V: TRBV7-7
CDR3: ASSLALPDTQY

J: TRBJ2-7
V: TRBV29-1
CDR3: SVPGTSGSLYEQY

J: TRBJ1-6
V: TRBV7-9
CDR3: ASSLAPHSPLH

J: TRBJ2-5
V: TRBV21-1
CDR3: ASSKCRAEETQY

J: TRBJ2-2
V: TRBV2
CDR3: ASMYTGELF

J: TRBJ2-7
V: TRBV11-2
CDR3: ASSNRDGYEQY

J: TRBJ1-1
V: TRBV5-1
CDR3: ASSLLTGGTEAF

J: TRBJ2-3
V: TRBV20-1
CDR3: SATIGTSGSSDTQY

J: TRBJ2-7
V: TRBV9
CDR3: ASSVDPTGIPYEQY

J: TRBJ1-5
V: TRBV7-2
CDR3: ASSLAQWQPQH

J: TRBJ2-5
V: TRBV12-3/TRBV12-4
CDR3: ASRPLGYQETQY

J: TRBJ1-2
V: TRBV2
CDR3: ASSHLRGREYGYT

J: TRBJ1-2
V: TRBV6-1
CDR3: ASLGEAPYGYT

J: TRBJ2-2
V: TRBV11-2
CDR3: ASRSYRGLNTGELF

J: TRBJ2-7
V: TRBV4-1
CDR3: ASSQDAQGASEQY

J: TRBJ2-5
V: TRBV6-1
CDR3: ASSEQGGETQY

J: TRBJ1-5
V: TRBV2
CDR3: ASRQPQGYSNQPQH

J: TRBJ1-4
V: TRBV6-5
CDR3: ASSYRGSTNEKLF

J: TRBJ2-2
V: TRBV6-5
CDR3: ASSRSPYGGGLSTGELF